The next 20 T cell receptor beta chains were all read from a single sample in a study of blood T cell repertoires in COVID-19. The protocol was immunoSEQ multiplex PCR, while the TCRdb copy is restricted to in-frame clones and leaves out a portion. The table records a few hundred thousand clones, around 80% of them present only once. Sample: peripheral blood. The receptors originated from a woman between 45 and 60 years old with acute or convalescent COVID-19.

The rearrangement links TRBV2 to TRBJ1-6; 7 bases are a match to TRBD1. CDR1 and CDR2 from the germline V gene are SNHLY and FYNNEI. V dropped 4 bases and J dropped 6; count of bases not matched to a gene: 0. This CDR3 comprises 13 residues. The DNA of the CDR3 is TGTGCCAGCAGTGGACAGGGTAATTCACCCCTCCACTTT. Protein product: CASSGQGNSPLHF. The whole variable domain, remainder taken from reference TRBV2 and TRBJ1-6, is EPEVTQTPSHQVTQMGQEVILRCVPISNHLYFYWYRQILGQKVEFLVSFYNNEISEKSEIFDDQFSVERPDGSNFTLKIRSTKLEDSAMYFCASSGQGNSPLHFGNGTRLTVT.

V usage is TRBV2 and J usage is TRBJ2-1; the D gene is possibly TRBD1 (5 bases). CDR3 length: 16 residues. The germline V gene has CDR1 SNHLY and CDR2 FYNNEI. V was clipped by 6 bases and J by 2 bases, with 17 bases between them. CDR3 region: CASRPDRSFTYNEQFF. In DNA form, the CDR3 reads TGTGCCAGCAGGCCCGACAGAAGCTTTACCTACAATGAGCAGTTCTTC.

For the CDR3, the DNA is TGTGCCAGCAGTGCTTCCGGGACAGCGCACTATGGCTACACCTTC. This translates into CASSASGTAHYGYTF. The chain employs TRBV2 and TRBJ1-2; 7 nucleotides agree with TRBD1. CDR1 SNHLY and CDR2 FYNNEI come from the germline V gene. Losses at the gene ends were 4 bases for V and 3 bases for J; bases not matched to a gene: 8. The CDR3 covers 15 residues.

CDR3 coding DNA: TGTGCCAGCAGCTTGGCGGTCGAGTTGACAGACAATGAGCAGTTCTTC. This sequence encodes CASSLAVELTDNEQFF. The V gene is TRBV5-4, the J gene TRBJ2-1; maybe TRBD1 (5 bases). There are 16 residues in the CDR3. Germline V gene lookup returns CDR1 SGHNT and CDR2 YYREEE (reference sequence). V gave up 0 bases and J gave up 5 bases, with 15 bases separating them.

This clone was seen only a few times. The CDR3 DNA reads as TGTGCCAGTAGTATAGCCTCGGGGGGCTATAATTCACCCCTCCACTTT. It codes for CASSIASGGYNSPLHF. The gene calls are TRBV19 and TRBJ1-6, with D perhaps TRBD1 (5 bases). Looked up from germline, CDR1 is LNHDA and CDR2 is SQIVND (reference sequence). V was clipped by 1 base and J by 3 bases, with 10 bases between them. The CDR3 covers 16 residues.

Concerning this clone itself: Within the sample, other DNA sequences also encode this same CDR3. The chain carries TRBV25-1 and TRBJ1-4; maybe TRBD1 (6 bases). Germline-derived CDR1 and CDR2 are MGHDK and SYGVNS. V gave up 5 bases and J gave up 5 bases, with 9 bases separating them. This CDR3 region has 13 residues. In DNA form, the CDR3 reads TGTGCCAGCAGTCTGGGGGCGAATGAAAAACTGTTTTTT. Translated, it gives CASSLGANEKLFF.

The chain employs TRBV2 and TRBJ2-2; unclear D gene. CDR1 and CDR2 (germline): SNHLY, FYNNEI. This CDR3 spans 10 amino acids. V was trimmed by 10 bases and J by 5 bases, leaving 5 bases between them. The CDR3 DNA is TGTGCCACCCGGACCGGGGAGCTGTTTTTT. This encodes CATRTGELFF.

J is TRBJ1-6 and V is TRBV6-5; 7 bases align to TRBD1. Trimming cost V 2 bases and J 11 bases; bases outside gene matches: 9. The CDR3 is 15 amino acids. Per the germline V gene, CDR1 is MNHEY and CDR2 is SVGAGI. CDR3 sequence reads: CASSYATGANAPLHF. The CDR3 nucleotides are TGTGCCAGCAGTTACGCCACAGGGGCCAACGCACCCCTCCACTTT.

This chain connects TRBV12-5 to TRBJ1-3, with D maybe TRBD1 (6 bases). Deletions cut 3 bases from V and 4 bases from J, with 13 bases between. Per germline, CDR1 LGHNT and CDR2 FRNRAP. This CDR3 has 15 amino acids. The chain's CDR3 is CASGLGAGAGNTIYF. The CDR3 nucleotides are TGTGCTAGTGGTTTAGGAGCGGGGGCCGGAAACACCATATATTTT.

This clone was observed a handful of times. The rearrangement uses TRBV24-1 and TRBJ1-5; D is undetermined. Germline assignment: CDR1 KGHDR and CDR2 SFDVKD. Deletions cut 1 base from V and 5 bases from J, with 5 bases between. The CDR3 has 13 amino acids. The CDR3 nucleotides read TGTGCCACCAGTGATTTCGGGGATCAGCCCCAGCATTTT. It specifies CATSDFGDQPQHF.

This rearrangement joins TRBV5-1 to TRBJ1-4; 7 nucleotides line up with TRBD1. CDR1 is SGHRS and CDR2 is YFSETQ in the germline V gene. Losses at the gene ends were 4 bases for V and 8 bases for J; bases not matched to a gene: 8. This CDR3 spans 14 amino acids. CDR3 sequence: CASSITGVGEKLFF. DNA of the CDR3: TGCGCCAGCAGCATAACAGGGGTGGGGGAAAAACTGTTTTTT.

V is TRBV5-1 and J is TRBJ2-2; 10 positions match TRBD2. CDR3 length equals 14 residues. The V gene's germline CDR1 is SGHRS and CDR2 YFSETQ. After removal of 7 bases from V and 5 bases from J, the junction contained 5 bases not matched to a gene. The chain's CDR3 is CASQAGGLTGELFF. CDR3 nucleotide sequence: TGCGCCAGCCAAGCGGGGGGGCTAACCGGGGAGCTGTTTTTT.

This clone was seen a single time. V usage is TRBV19 and J usage is TRBJ1-1, with 7 bases aligning to TRBD1. The CDR3 spans 17 residues. Germline loops: CDR1 LNHDA, CDR2 SQIVND (reference sequence). The V gene end was trimmed by 4 bases and the J gene end by 0 bases; junction bases not matched to a gene: 11. The CDR3 DNA sequence: TGTGCCAGTAGTAGTCCCCCAGGGGGTGACATGAACACTGAAGCTTTCTTT. Translating it yields CASSSPPGGDMNTEAFF.

This clone was seen once. The chain is built from TRBV3-1 (or the pseudogene TRBV3-2) and TRBJ2-7; 10 bases fit TRBD1. There are 15 residues in the CDR3. Germline trimming cut 3 bases from V and 0 bases from J; bases unmatched to any gene: 2. Germline V CDR1 and CDR2: LGHDT, YNNKEL (reference sequence). The CDR3 nucleotides are TGTGCCAGCAGCCAGGACAGGGGGATCTCCTACGAGCAGTACTTC. Translating it yields CASSQDRGISYEQYF.

The chain combines TRBV7-2 with TRBJ2-3; TRBD2 matches at 8 bases. V was pared by 5 bases and J by 4 bases, with 5 bases of the junction left unmatched. The CDR3 sequence is 14 residues long. Germline V gene lookup returns CDR1 SGHTA and CDR2 FQGNSA. CDR3 sequence: CASSPGTRADTQYF. The DNA of the CDR3 is TGTGCCAGCAGCCCCGGGACTAGGGCAGATACGCAGTATTTT.

The chain couples TRBV7-9 to TRBJ1-1, with a possible D match to TRBD1 (5 bases). V lost 1 base, J lost 4 bases, and 16 bases lay in between. Germline CDR1 and CDR2: SEHNR and FQNEAQ (reference sequence). This CDR3 has 16 residues. CDR3 amino acids: CASSLGGRGGTTEAFF. CDR3 DNA sequence: TGTGCCAGCAGCTTAGGCGGTCGGGGGGGGACCACTGAAGCTTTCTTT.

CDR3 in DNA: TGCAGCGCTGCTTGGGCGAGGGATCAGCCCCAGCATTTT. Amino acids: CSAAWARDQPQHF. The chain is built from TRBV29-1 and TRBJ1-5; D is ambiguous. Germline V lookup: CDR1 SQVTM, CDR2 ANQGSEA. CDR3 length: 13 residues. V was shortened by 7 bases and J by 5 bases, with 15 bases between the two germline ends.

This clone was picked up one time. This chain connects TRBV4-2 to TRBJ2-3, with unresolved D. V lost 4 bases and J 4 bases, leaving 15 bases between the germline ends. Germline V gene lookup returns CDR1 LGHNA and CDR2 YNFKEQ. CDR3 length: 15 amino acids. The CDR3 DNA follows: TGTGCCAGCAGCCTCGAGATCGGTAGTCCAGATACGCAGTATTTT. Protein product: CASSLEIGSPDTQYF.

The chain carries TRBV10-3 and TRBJ1-2; D gene uncertain. Germline CDR1 and CDR2: ENHRY and SYGVKD. The CDR3 covers 12 residues. The V gene lost 6 bases and the J gene lost 8 bases, with 13 bases spanning the gap. CDR3 sequence (DNA): TGTGCCATCAGCGATTCGCCTGGCGGCTACACCTTC. Translated, it gives CAISDSPGGYTF.

The chain links TRBV27 to TRBJ2-5; 9 bases map to TRBD2. CDR1 and CDR2 (germline): MNHEY, SMNVEV (reference sequence). The CDR3 is made up of 15 amino acids. The ends lost 3 bases at V and 5 bases at J; junction bases unmatched: 7. The CDR3, as DNA: TGTGCCAGCAGTTTCAATAGCGGGAGCGTTGAGACCCAGTACTTC. This sequence encodes CASSFNSGSVETQYF.